This T cell receptor beta chain derives from a study of T cell responses to AZD1222 COVID-19 vaccine (TCRdb year 2021). Regarding the complete study: AZD1222 recipients given second doses at about 4 weeks or at about 12 weeks were pooled, since spike-specific TCR depth and breadth were not found to differ between the two schedules. TCR sequencing covered 230 to 250 trial participants: 200 to 210 given two doses of AZD1222 and some 25 given two doses of MenACWY control vaccine. Trial participants were enrolled into age subgroups of 18-55, 56-69 and 70-plus years, which contained roughly 150, 30 and 60 TCR-sequenced participants, respectively. Overall study results and their limits: Most participants were white British and females outnumbered males, and the authors suggested that clonal diversity may have been underestimated. After two AZD1222 doses, spike-specific TCR breadth and depth were significantly higher than at day 0 and than in MenACWY recipients. The whole spike protein was spanned by vaccine-associated CD4 TCRs, and dominant responses were seen in regions 160-218 and 743-854. Conclusions about previously exposed vaccinees are limited, since just five to seven AZD1222 recipients were seropositive for SARS-CoV-2 at baseline. The 56-69-year group was small, and its depth increase did not reach significance, likely because of low power. Reportedly, close to half of the unique spike-specific TCRs recognized epitopes lying outside the regions that are mutated in the B.1.351 and B.1.1.7 variants. No day 14 peak-response samples were available, so repertoires were characterized only after the peak T cell response.

The CDR3 regions of human TCRbeta chains were analyzed by immunosequencing. In the source study's methods: Repertoire TCRs were checked for matches against a reference library of SARS-CoV-2-specific TCRs that had been generated using the MIRA antigen-specificity platform. Breadth meant the fraction of unique TCRs that were SARS-CoV-2-associated, whereas depth meant the fraction of total T cells that were SARS-CoV-2-associated. Using the MIRA data, each spike-specific TCR was assigned both to the spike region to which the TCR was reactive and to a CD4 or CD8 class. Log10-transformed breadth and depth values were compared by one-way ANOVA with Sidak's multiple comparisons tests. In TCRdb, the immuneACCESS table is reduced to in-frame sequences with V and J assigned. These tables do not hold every clone; where another copy was compared, an unresolved V gene accounts for under half, and the others remain unexplained. V and J calls and clone size are given by that table; D and trimming were obtained from the DNA. In all, the sample holds 120,000 or so clones, and about 89% of those were seen once. The leading ten clones occupy 5% to 6.5% of the sample.

This clone appeared a few times. Its antigen remains unidentified. There are no base qualities to consult, and no much larger clone falls within one base. Other nucleotide sequences in the sample specify the same CDR3. What the time point label conveys for this sample: baseline before first vaccination. Vaccinee samples came from UK trials COV001 and COV002, including a single-blind randomized controlled phase 2/3 trial of AZD1222 (ChAdOx1 nCoV-19) in healthy adults. Trial participant PBMC samples were collected at day 0 and day 28 after the second dose for TCRbeta chain sequencing. A distance of 6 bases separates the germline ends of V and J, which lose 2 bases and 1 base respectively. The germline V gene specifies MNHEY as CDR1 and SVGAGI as CDR2. The CDR3 numbers 14 residues from cysteine through phenylalanine. Here the CDR3 DNA is all that survives: 42 bases in frame from base 1.

The origin of this receptor is an adult in good health. This chain joins TRBV6-5 to TRBJ1-3, with TRBD1 perhaps the D gene, on 6 matching bases. The sequencing here drew on peripheral blood, taken on day 0 of AZD1222 vaccination. At the DNA level, the sequence is TGTGCCAGCAGTTACAGGGGGTCTGGAAACACCATATATTTT. Translated, this is CASSYRGSGNTIYF.